This record covers a single TCR beta chain. The antigen is undetermined. This entry belongs to a study of CD8 T cells in ankylosing spondylitis. The study's findings and limits: Disease-linked clones bore a CD8+ phenotype, appearing relatively rarely in peripheral blood. What appeared characteristic of ankylosing spondylitis blood was a TCR beta motif of fewer than ten highly homologous variants.

TCRdb redid the calling of the 5' RACE reads with MiXCR, one entry per CDR3 protein. The sample includes roughly 370,000 distinct CDR3 sequences, under 25% of them seen just once. The CDR3 has 15 residues. Germline lookup yields CDR1 MDHEN and CDR2 SYDVKM. V lost 3 bases to trimming and J lost 9 bases, with 18 bases between them. This receptor was taken from a male donor with ankylosing spondylitis. V and J are TRBV28 and TRBJ1-5; TRBD1 is a possible D gene (6 bases). Material: blood, either unsorted or a sorted T cell fraction (not recorded which). The CDR3 nucleotides are TGTGCCAGCAGTTTTTTGGGACATTCGACGGGGCCCCAGCATTTT. This codes for CASSFLGHSTGPQHF.